The 10 T cell receptor beta chains below all came from one sample that was sequenced in a study of T cells after yellow fever vaccination. Via MiXCR, TCRdb re-called the 5' RACE reads, giving one row per CDR3 protein. This sample carries some 100,000 distinct CDR3 sequences, about 7% of them seen once, and the ten largest clones take over 2.5%. The specimen comprised CD4+ T cells sorted from PBMCs, sampled about 49 days after the first yellow fever vaccination. All receptors derive from a young man who received the YFV17D yellow fever vaccine.

This clonotype was found many times. V is TRBV6-6 and J is TRBJ2-2; no reliable D call. The CDR3 is 13 residues long. Germline assignment: CDR1 MNHNY and CDR2 SVGAGI (reference sequence). V dropped 9 bases and J dropped 8 bases, with 16 bases sitting between them. Here the CDR3 DNA reads TGTGCCAGTACTGGACGGATCGAGGGGGAGCTGTTTTTT. It encodes CASTGRIEGELFF.

There are many counts of this clonotype. The chain employs TRBV6-6 and TRBJ2-1; the match to TRBD1 covers 7 bases. The germline V gene has CDR1 MNHNY and CDR2 SVGAGI (reference sequence). The CDR3 is 13 amino acids. V shed 5 bases and J 7 bases; nucleotides not matched to a gene: 5. CDR3: CASSPGTANEQFF. The DNA for the CDR3 is TGTGCCAGCAGTCCCGGGACAGCAAATGAGCAGTTCTTC.

This clonotype was seen at least ten times. V is TRBV5-1 and J is TRBJ2-3; the D gene is possibly TRBD1 (6 bases). This CDR3 is 15 amino acids long. Germline CDR1 and CDR2: SGHRS and YFSETQ. With 0 bases removed from V and 3 bases from J, the gap between germline ends came to 11 bases. In DNA, the CDR3 is TGCGCCAGCAGCTTGGCGCCAGGGGTTACAGATACGCAGTATTTT. Protein: CASSLAPGVTDTQYF.

This clonotype was recorded many times. The chain couples TRBV18 to TRBJ2-3; unclear D gene. Trimming shortened V by 8 bases and J by 2 bases, and 8 bases separated the two germline ends. Per the germline V gene, CDR1 is KGHSH and CDR2 is LQKENI. This CDR3 is 12 amino acids long. The CDR3 here is CASGFNTDTQYF. As DNA, the CDR3 is TGTGCCAGCGGGTTTAACACAGATACGCAGTATTTT. The full variable domain, its missing parts supplied by reference TRBV18 and TRBJ2-3, is NAGVMQNPRHLVRRRGQEARLRCSPMKGHSHVYWYRQLPEEGLKFMVYLQKENIIDESGMPKERFSAEFPKEGPSILRIQQVVRGDSAAYFCASGFNTDTQYFGPGTRLTVL.

The sample holds a few counts of this clonotype. The V gene is TRBV2, the J gene TRBJ2-7; the D is unclear. CDR1 is SNHLY, CDR2 FYNNEI, per germline. The CDR3 has 12 residues. V was pared by 3 bases and J by 9 bases, with 12 bases between. The CDR3 is CASSEGIERQYF. The CDR3 region has the DNA TGTGCCAGCAGTGAGGGAATCGAGCGGCAGTACTTC.

CDR3 residues: CASSEVGGARGTDTQYF. CDR3 coding DNA: TGTGCCAGCAGTGAAGTCGGGGGGGCCAGGGGCACAGATACGCAGTATTTT. V gene TRBV6-1 combines with J gene TRBJ2-3; 8 bases are shared with TRBD2. V trimming: 1 base; J trimming: 1 base; junction bases outside the gene matches: 7. This CDR3 region has 17 residues. Germline loops: CDR1 MNHNS, CDR2 SASEGT.

This clonotype has a count of ten or more. This chain uses TRBV20-1 with TRBJ2-5; tentatively, D is TRBD2 (5 bases). V was shortened by 6 bases and J by 5 bases, with 16 bases between the two germline ends. The CDR3 has 13 residues. From germline, CDR1 is DFQATT and CDR2 SNEGSKA (reference sequence). The CDR3 DNA sequence: TGCAGTGCCCCATCAGAGGGCAGGGAGACCCAGTACTTC. It specifies CSAPSEGRETQYF.

This clonotype was recorded many times. The CDR3 here is CASSQDRGHYGYTF. CDR3 DNA sequence: TGCGCCAGCAGCCAAGACAGGGGGCACTATGGCTACACCTTC. This chain connects TRBV4-3 to TRBJ1-2; 8 bases are a match to TRBD1. The CDR3 runs to 14 residues. Germline lookup yields CDR1 LGHNA and CDR2 YSLEER. The V and J ends lost 0 bases and 3 bases, in that order; junction bases with no gene match: 0.

V gene TRBV30 combines with J gene TRBJ2-7; D perhaps matches TRBD2 (6 bases). Germline V lookup: CDR1 GTSNPN, CDR2 SVGIG (reference sequence). CDR3 length equals 13 residues. The ends were cut back, 2 bases at V and 9 bases at J, with 17 bases in the middle. CDR3 residues: CAWSSPGEHGQYF. The CDR3 DNA is TGTGCCTGGAGTTCGCCGGGGGAGCACGGGCAGTACTTC.

This clonotype has ten or more counts. The rearrangement links TRBV5-1 to TRBJ2-2; D is perhaps TRBD1 (6 bases). CDR3 length equals 17 residues. V dropped 4 bases and J dropped 0 bases, with 16 bases sitting between them. Germline V gene sequence: CDR1 SGHRS, CDR2 YFSETQ. In DNA form, the CDR3 reads TGCGCCAGCAGCAGGGACACTACTTCCTCGAACACCGGGGAGCTGTTTTTT. Amino acids: CASSRDTTSSNTGELFF.